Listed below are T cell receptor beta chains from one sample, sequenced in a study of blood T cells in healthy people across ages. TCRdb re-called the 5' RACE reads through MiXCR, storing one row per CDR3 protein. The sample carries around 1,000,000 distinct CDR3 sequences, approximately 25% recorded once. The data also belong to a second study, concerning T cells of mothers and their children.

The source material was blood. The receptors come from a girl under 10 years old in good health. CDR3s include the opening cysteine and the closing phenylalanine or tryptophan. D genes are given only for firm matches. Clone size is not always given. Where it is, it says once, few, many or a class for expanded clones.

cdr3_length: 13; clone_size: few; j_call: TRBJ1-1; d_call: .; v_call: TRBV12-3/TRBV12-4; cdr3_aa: CASSLRASGEAFF; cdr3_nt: TGTGCCAGCAGTTTAAGGGCCTCCGGAGAAGCTTTCTTT
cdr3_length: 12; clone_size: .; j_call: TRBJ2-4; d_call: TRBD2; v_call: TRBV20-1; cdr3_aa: CSARDKAGGPNF; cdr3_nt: TGCAGTGCTAGAGATAAGGCGGGAGGGCCGAACTTC
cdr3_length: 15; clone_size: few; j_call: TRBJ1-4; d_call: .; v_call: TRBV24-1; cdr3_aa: CATSDLGDGGGKLFF; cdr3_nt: TGTGCCACCAGTGATCTGGGGGACGGAGGCGGAAAACTGTTTTTT
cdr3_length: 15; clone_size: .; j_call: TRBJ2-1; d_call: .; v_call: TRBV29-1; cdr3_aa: CSVEDSAESYNEQFF; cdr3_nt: TGCAGCGTTGAAGATAGCGCGGAGTCCTACAATGAGCAGTTCTTC
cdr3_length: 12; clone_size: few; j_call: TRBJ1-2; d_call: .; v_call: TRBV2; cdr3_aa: CASMWGVYGYTF; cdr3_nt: TGTGCCAGCATGTGGGGGGTCTATGGCTACACCTTC
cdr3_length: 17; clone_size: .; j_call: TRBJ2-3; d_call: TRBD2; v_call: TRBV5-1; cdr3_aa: CASSFARLAGVADTQYF; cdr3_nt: TGCGCCAGCAGCTTCGCCAGACTAGCGGGGGTAGCCGATACGCAGTATTTT
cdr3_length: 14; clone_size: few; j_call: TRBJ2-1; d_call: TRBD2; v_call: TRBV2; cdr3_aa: CASRLADVHNEQFF; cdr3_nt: TGTGCCAGCAGACTAGCGGATGTACACAATGAGCAGTTCTTC
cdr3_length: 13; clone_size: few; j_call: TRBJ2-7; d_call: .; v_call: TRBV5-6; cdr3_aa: CASGIDNTYEQYF; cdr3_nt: TGTGCCAGCGGGATCGACAATACCTACGAGCAGTACTTC
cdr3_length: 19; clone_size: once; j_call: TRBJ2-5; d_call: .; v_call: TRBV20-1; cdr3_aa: CSALTLIEGVDPEQETQYF; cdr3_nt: TGCAGTGCTCTTACACTCATAGAGGGAGTGGATCCCGAACAAGAGACCCAGTACTTC
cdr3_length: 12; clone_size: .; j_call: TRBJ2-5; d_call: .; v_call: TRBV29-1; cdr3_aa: CSVIGRQETQYF; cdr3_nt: TGCAGCGTTATCGGGAGACAAGAGACCCAGTACTTC
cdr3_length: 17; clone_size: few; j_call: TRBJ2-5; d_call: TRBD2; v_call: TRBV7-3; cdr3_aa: CASSQSPGLAGQETQYF; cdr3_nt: TGTGCCAGCAGCCAAAGCCCGGGACTAGCAGGCCAAGAGACCCAGTACTTC
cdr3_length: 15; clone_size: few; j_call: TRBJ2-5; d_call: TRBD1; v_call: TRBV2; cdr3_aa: CASSDDRVIGETQYF; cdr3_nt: TGTGCCAGCAGTGATGACAGGGTAATAGGGGAGACCCAGTACTTC
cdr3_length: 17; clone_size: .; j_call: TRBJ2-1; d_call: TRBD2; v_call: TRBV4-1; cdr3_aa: CASSQVLTSGIYNEQFF; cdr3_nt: TGCGCCAGCAGCCAAGTTCTAACTAGCGGGATTTACAATGAGCAGTTCTTC
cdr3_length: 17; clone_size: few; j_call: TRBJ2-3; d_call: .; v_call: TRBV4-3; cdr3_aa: CASSQDRSTLSTDTQYF; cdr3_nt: TGCGCCAGCAGCCAAGATCGGTCGACGCTGAGCACAGATACGCAGTATTTT
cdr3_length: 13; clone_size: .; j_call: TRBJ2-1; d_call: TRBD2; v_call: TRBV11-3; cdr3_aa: CASSSGGSSEQFF; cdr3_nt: TGTGCCAGCAGCTCGGGGGGTTCGAGTGAGCAGTTCTTC
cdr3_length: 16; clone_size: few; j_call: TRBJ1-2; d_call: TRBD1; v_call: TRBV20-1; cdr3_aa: CSARLARDRVNYGYTF; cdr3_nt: TGCAGTGCTAGACTTGCTCGAGACAGGGTGAACTATGGCTACACCTTC
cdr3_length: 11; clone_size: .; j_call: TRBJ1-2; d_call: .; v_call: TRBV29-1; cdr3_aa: CSVAVSYGYTF; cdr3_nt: TGCAGCGTTGCGGTCTCCTATGGCTACACCTTC
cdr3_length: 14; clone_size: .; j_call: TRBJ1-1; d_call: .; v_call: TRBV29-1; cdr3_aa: CSADVSGVNTEAFF; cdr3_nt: TGCAGCGCTGACGTATCAGGGGTTAACACTGAAGCTTTCTTT
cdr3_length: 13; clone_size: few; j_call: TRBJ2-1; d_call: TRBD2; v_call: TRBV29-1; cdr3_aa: CSVDEREGNEQFF; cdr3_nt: TGCAGCGTTGACGAGCGGGAGGGTAATGAGCAGTTCTTC
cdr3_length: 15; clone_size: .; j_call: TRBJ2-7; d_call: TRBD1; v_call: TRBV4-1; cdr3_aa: CASSQEGQTHYEQYF; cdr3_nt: TGCGCCAGCAGCCAAGAGGGACAGACCCACTACGAGCAGTACTTC
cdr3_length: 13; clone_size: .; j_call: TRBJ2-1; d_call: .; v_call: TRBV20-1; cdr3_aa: CSARDSTNNEQFF; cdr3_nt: TGCAGTGCTAGAGACAGTACCAACAATGAGCAGTTCTTC
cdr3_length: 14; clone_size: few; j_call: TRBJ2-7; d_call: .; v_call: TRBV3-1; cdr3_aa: CASSHNRIAYEQYF; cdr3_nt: TGTGCCAGCAGCCACAACAGGATTGCCTACGAGCAGTACTTC
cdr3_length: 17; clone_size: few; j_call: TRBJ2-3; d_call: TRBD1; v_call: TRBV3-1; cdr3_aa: CASSQAPPGQPGDTQYF; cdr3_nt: TGTGCCAGCAGCCAAGCCCCCCCGGGACAGCCAGGAGATACGCAGTATTTT
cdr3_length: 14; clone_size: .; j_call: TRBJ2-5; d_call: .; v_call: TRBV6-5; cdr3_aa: CASSYGPRGETQYF; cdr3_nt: TGTGCCAGCAGTTACGGGCCTCGAGGGGAGACCCAGTACTTC
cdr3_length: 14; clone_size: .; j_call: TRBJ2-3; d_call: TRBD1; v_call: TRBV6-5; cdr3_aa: CASSYSRGQYTQYF; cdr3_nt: TGTGCCAGCAGTTACTCGAGGGGACAGTATACGCAGTATTTT
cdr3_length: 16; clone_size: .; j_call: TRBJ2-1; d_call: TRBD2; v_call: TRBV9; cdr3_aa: CASSVDASGTYNEQFF; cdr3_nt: TGTGCCAGCAGCGTAGATGCTAGCGGGACTTACAATGAGCAGTTCTTC